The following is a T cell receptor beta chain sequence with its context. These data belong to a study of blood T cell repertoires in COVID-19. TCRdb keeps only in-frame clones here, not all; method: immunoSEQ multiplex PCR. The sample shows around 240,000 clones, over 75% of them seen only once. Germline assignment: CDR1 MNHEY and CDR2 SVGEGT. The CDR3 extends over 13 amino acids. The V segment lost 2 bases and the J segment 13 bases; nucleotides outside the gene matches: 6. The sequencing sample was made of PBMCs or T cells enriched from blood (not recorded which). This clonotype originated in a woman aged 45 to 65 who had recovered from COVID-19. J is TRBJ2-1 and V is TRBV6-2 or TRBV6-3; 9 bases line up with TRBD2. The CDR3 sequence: CASSYRREGPQFF. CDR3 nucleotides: TGTGCCAGCAGTTACCGGCGGGAGGGCCCCCAGTTCTTC.